This T cell receptor beta chain was found in a study of blood T cell repertoires in COVID-19. Background on the study: Acute and convalescent COVID-19 samples came from the United States, Italy and Spain.

Trimming took 3 bases from V and 5 from J; bases not matched to a gene: 12. The CDR3 covers 17 residues. The germline gives CDR1 SGHRS, CDR2 YFSETQ. Profiling relied on immunoSEQ multiplex PCR, and the TCRdb table lists in-frame clones only, not all of them. The sample lists 200,000 to 250,000 clones; about 90% were seen once. Sample: peripheral blood. The V call is TRBV5-1, the J call TRBJ2-5, with TRBD2 matching over 11 bases. This TCR derives from a man younger than 45 with COVID-19, enrolled during active disease. The CDR3 DNA is TGCGCCAGCAGCTCCTCCCCATTAGCGGGAGGGCCGGAGACCCAGTACTTC. Its translation: CASSSSPLAGGPETQYF. Variable domain in full (rest from reference TRBV5-1 and TRBJ2-5): KAGVTQTPRYLIKTRGQQVTLSCSPISGHRSVSWYQQTPGQGLQFLFEYFSETQRNKGNFPGRFSGRQFSNSRSEMNVSTLELGDSALYLCASSSSPLAGGPETQYFGPGTRLLVL.